This paragraph reports one T cell receptor beta chain. In the study's own analysis: For nucleated cells, counts were estimated from reference gene primer amplification. The data were produced by immunoSEQ multiplex PCR, yet TCRdb's version contains in-frame clones alone and is incomplete. That table gives V, J and clone size, and the DNA gave D and trimming. The sample lists about 210,000 clones; less than 85% were seen once. These data are taken from a study of blood T cell repertoires in COVID-19. Study in general: The United States, Italy and Spain provided the acute and convalescent COVID-19 samples. PBMCs, B-cell-depleted T cells, or T cells provided the cDNA or gDNA that made up the material.

The CDR3 contains 12 residues. V lost 4 bases and J 3 bases, leaving 6 bases between the germline ends. The germline V gene encodes CDR1 SGDLS and CDR2 YYNGEE. The source material was peripheral blood. The genes are TRBV9 and TRBJ2-3; D is uncertain. The sequence derives from a woman in her 70s with acute or convalescent COVID-19. The CDR3 loop is CASSPHTDTQYF. The CDR3 nucleotides read TGTGCCAGCAGCCCCCATACAGATACGCAGTATTTT.